This T cell receptor beta chain was documented in a study of T-cell memory formation after mild COVID-19. TCRdb itself ran the 5' RACE reads through MiXCR, one entry per CDR3 protein. The sample carries roughly 400,000 distinct CDR3 sequences, 15% to 20% recorded once. Trimming took off 0 bases at V and 0 bases at J, with 15 bases between the two ends. From germline, CDR1 is LGHNA and CDR2 YNFKEQ. The CDR3 is 17 residues long. In this sample, this clonotype turned up many times. The receptor's source is a man between 18 and 29 years old who had mild COVID-19 (a few samples of this study predate the infection). Cell type and time point are not known. The rearrangement uses TRBV4-2 and TRBJ2-7, with D perhaps matching TRBD1 (6 bases). What was sequenced was PBMCs or a T cell subset sorted from them (not recorded which). CDR3 amino acids: CASSQEGWGQSSYEQYF. CDR3 DNA: TGTGCCAGCAGCCAAGAAGGTTGGGGGCAGAGCTCCTACGAGCAGTACTTC.